Listed here are 14 T cell receptor beta chains from one sample, sequenced in a study of cytomegalovirus exposure and HLA in healthy donors. Clones were sequenced by immunoSEQ multiplex PCR, and TCRdb holds only the in-frame ones, with some missing. This table has tens of thousands of clones, roughly 94% appearing once. Sequenced: PBMCs. The origin of the receptors is a man aged 18 to 29 in good health and CMV-seropositive.

This clone was recorded once. The chain links TRBV6-1 to TRBJ2-7; D not certain. The germline gives CDR1 MNHNS, CDR2 SASEGT. The CDR3 has 15 amino acids. V was trimmed by 2 bases and J by 0 bases, leaving 11 bases between them. CDR3 DNA: TGTGCCAGCAGTGAAACGGCCGGGTCCTCCTACGAGCAGTACTTC. Its protein is CASSETAGSSYEQYF.

The CDR3 region has the DNA TGTGCCAGCAGCCAAGCCAGGGGCAGCACCTTC. This sequence encodes CASSQARGSTF. This chain connects TRBV27 to TRBJ1-2; tentative D call: TRBD1 (6 bases). The V and J ends lost 6 bases and 13 bases respectively, with 15 bases between them. This CDR3 region has 11 residues. Germline loops: CDR1 MNHEY, CDR2 SMNVEV (reference sequence).

The genes are TRBV6-1 and TRBJ1-2; D remains ambiguous. The V and J ends lost 4 bases and 0 bases respectively, with 12 bases between them. Germline CDR1 reads MNHNS; CDR2 reads SASEGT. This CDR3 comprises 15 residues. The CDR3: CASSVGVSPNYGYTF. In nucleotides, the CDR3 is TGTGCCAGCAGTGTGGGAGTTTCACCTAACTATGGCTACACCTTC.

The chain has TRBV7-6 and TRBJ1-1; maybe TRBD1 (5 bases). This CDR3 has 14 amino acids. The ends were cut back, 7 bases at V and 0 bases at J, with 12 bases in the middle. Germline CDR1 SGHVS, CDR2 FNYEAQ. The CDR3 nucleotides are TGTGCCAGCACCCAGACAGAAATGAACACTGAAGCTTTCTTT. Its protein product is CASTQTEMNTEAFF.

Here the CDR3 DNA reads TGTGCCAGCAGGGACCGGGACAGGGGGCGGTTCGGCTATGGCTACACCTTC. Encoded protein: CASRDRDRGRFGYGYTF. This chain joins TRBV2 and TRBJ1-2; TRBD1 matches at 12 bases. The CDR3 has 17 amino acids. Trimming at V came to 6 bases and at J to 4 bases, leaving 12 bases not matched to a gene. CDR1 is SNHLY, CDR2 FYNNEI, per germline.

This clone was found a few times. The chain links TRBV5-1 to TRBJ2-5, with 11 positions matching TRBD1. Germline V gene data show CDR1 as SGHRS and CDR2 as YFSETQ. CDR3 size: 14 residues. V trimming: 4 bases; J trimming: 5 bases; junction bases outside the gene matches: 4. The CDR3 sequence: CASSGQGAHETQYF. As DNA, the CDR3 is TGCGCCAGCAGCGGACAGGGGGCGCATGAGACCCAGTACTTC.

The chain uses TRBV9 and TRBJ2-5, with 10 nucleotides matching TRBD1. CDR3 length: 15 amino acids. Looked up from germline, CDR1 is SGDLS and CDR2 is YYNGEE. The V and J ends lost 0 bases and 5 bases, in that order; junction bases with no gene match: 4. The CDR3 is CASSVDGTGVETQYF. The CDR3 DNA reads as TGTGCCAGCAGCGTAGACGGGACAGGGGTCGAGACCCAGTACTTC.

The chain employs TRBV14 and TRBJ2-1; TRBD2 matches at 12 bases. The CDR3 consists of 15 residues. V trimming: 6 bases; J trimming: 7 bases; junction bases outside the gene matches: 7. Per germline, CDR1 SGHDN and CDR2 FVKESK. The CDR3 bases are TGTGCCAGCAGGCCGACTAGCGGGGGAAGGAATGAGCAGTTCTTC. Residues: CASRPTSGGRNEQFF.

This clone has only a few counts. This chain uses TRBV6-1 with TRBJ2-7; TRBD1 agrees at 10 bases. Per germline, CDR1 MNHNS and CDR2 SASEGT. The CDR3 sequence is 15 residues long. V shed 1 base, J shed 5 bases, and the junction held 5 bases outside the gene matches. The CDR3 here is CASSEGGTGAHEQYF. The CDR3 DNA follows: TGTGCCAGCAGTGAAGGAGGGACAGGGGCCCACGAGCAGTACTTC.

The genes are TRBV19 and TRBJ2-1; TRBD2 aligns across 12 bases. CDR1 and CDR2 from the germline V gene are LNHDA and SQIVND (reference sequence). The junction had 6 bases not matched to a gene; V was cut back by 2 bases and J by 10 bases. This CDR3 has 15 amino acids. CDR3 protein: CASSIRRLAGAEQFF. The DNA of the CDR3 is TGTGCCAGTAGTATACGGCGACTAGCGGGAGCCGAGCAGTTCTTC.

V and J are TRBV9 and TRBJ2-5; D is unresolved. The length of the CDR3 is 13 residues. From germline, CDR1 is SGDLS and CDR2 YYNGEE. Trimming removed 4 bases from V and 4 bases from J, with 11 bases in between. The DNA of the CDR3 is TGTGCCAGCAGCTTGGGTCCGGGAGAGACCCAGTACTTC. This codes for CASSLGPGETQYF.

The chain has TRBV28 and TRBJ1-1, with no clear D. Germline CDR1 MDHEN, CDR2 SYDVKM. Trimming took off 4 bases at V and 10 bases at J, with 16 bases between the two ends. The CDR3 is 13 residues long. The CDR3, as DNA: TGTGCCAGCAGTTATCAACTACCTCTTGCAGCTTTCTTT. Residues: CASSYQLPLAAFF.

The chain combines TRBV30 with TRBJ1-1; D unclear. The CDR3 runs 11 residues. Germline CDR1 GTSNPN, CDR2 SVGIG (reference sequence). With 5 bases removed from V and 11 bases from J, the gap between germline ends came to 15 bases. DNA for the CDR3: TGTGCCTGGGGAGGACCGTTTGCTGCTTTCTTT. It is translated as CAWGGPFAAFF.

The chain is built from TRBV10-2 and TRBJ1-5; 8 bases agree with TRBD1. There are 15 residues in the CDR3. Germline-derived CDR1 and CDR2 are WSHSY and SAAADI. With 6 bases clipped from V and 7 bases from J, the junction kept 11 bases outside the gene matches. The CDR3 sequence: CASRVTGAVGQPQHF. The CDR3 nucleotides are TGCGCCAGCAGGGTGACAGGGGCGGTGGGGCAGCCCCAGCATTTT.